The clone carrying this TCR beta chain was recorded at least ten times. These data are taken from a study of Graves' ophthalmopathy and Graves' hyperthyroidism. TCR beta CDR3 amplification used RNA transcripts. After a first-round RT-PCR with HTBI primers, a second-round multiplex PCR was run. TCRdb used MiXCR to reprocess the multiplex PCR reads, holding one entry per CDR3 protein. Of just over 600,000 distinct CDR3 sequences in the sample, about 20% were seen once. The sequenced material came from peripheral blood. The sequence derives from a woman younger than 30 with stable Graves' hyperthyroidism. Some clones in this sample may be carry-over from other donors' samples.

CDR3 coding DNA: TGTGCCAGCAGTATACGGGCCAATTCACCCCTCCACTTT. Protein: CASSIRANSPLHF. The gene calls are TRBV28 and TRBJ1-6; D remains ambiguous. The germline gives CDR1 MDHEN, CDR2 SYDVKM. V shed 5 bases and J shed 7 bases, with 9 bases lying between them. This CDR3 contains 13 residues.